The T cell receptor (beta chain) under discussion was sequenced for a study of cytomegalovirus exposure and HLA in healthy donors. With V trimmed by 2 bases and J by 5 bases, 0 bases remained unmatched. This CDR3 has 13 residues. Germline V lookup: CDR1 SGDLS, CDR2 YYNGEE. The primer mix had 60 Vbeta and 13 Jbeta primers. Sequenced by immunoSEQ multiplex PCR; TCRdb stores in-frame clones only, minus some. The data show about 120,000 clones, and the top ten clones hold around 1.6%. Sequenced input: PBMCs. The TCR comes from a young man in good health and CMV-seronegative. The chain combines TRBV9 with TRBJ1-5; TRBD1 matches 8 bases. This chain's CDR3 is CASSVTGDQPQHF. CDR3 nucleotide sequence: TGTGCCAGCAGCGTGACAGGGGATCAGCCCCAGCATTTT.